This TCR beta chain was identified during a study of cytomegalovirus exposure and HLA in healthy donors (dated by TCRdb to about 2017). As for the study more broadly: According to an earlier analysis of a few hundred of the donors, some 180 million T cells yielded 117 million unique TCR beta sequences and less than 300 Gb of sequence data. Typing coverage differed by locus: A, B, C, DRB1 and DQB1 were typed in about 620-640 donors, DQA1 in approximately 520, DPA1 in some 610, and DPB1 in 472. HLA typing covered class I and class II loci at four-digit resolution. Among some 410 genotyped donors of the cohort, an average of approximately 200,000 unique TCR beta nucleotide sequences was sequenced per donor, of which about 19% were non-productive. Every discovery cohort repertoire had been produced on one sequencing platform. Besides the first cohort of hundreds of subjects, a separate validation cohort made up of 120 different subjects was used. Five DR-DQ haplotypes were handled as single units for association and clustering because linkage in the cohort was strong. An earlier analysis of around 540 of the donors applied high-throughput TCR beta sequencing to assess whether each TCR beta V gene segment acted as functional or pseudogenic. Among the approximately 430 genotyped donors, around 81% belonged to the genetic ancestry cluster associated with self-reported Caucasian donors. Rather than drawing on any new phenotypic data, the later analysis identified candidate immune exposures from TCR beta sequences and the way those sequences occurred across donors. To predict cytomegalovirus infection status, the study brought together high-throughput TCR immunosequencing, statistical association of individual TCRs with disease status, and machine learning. Donor age, sex, ethnicity and CMV serostatus were compiled alongside the repertoire data. The study was designed to test whether signatures of past pathogen exposure could be identified by cataloging public T cell receptors. Using immunosequencing, the study profiled T cell repertoires from 666 subjects and related those repertoires to cytomegalovirus serostatus. Genome-wide SNP genotypes for about 65% of the roughly 670 donors were used in a later genetic analysis, which treated that subset as a discovery cohort. To study patterns of TCR occurrence, a later analysis re-analyzed previously published TCR beta repertoires from hundreds of donors and added high-resolution HLA genotyping. An early release that covered about 600 HLA-typed donors contained approximately 300 gigabases of sequencing data and 65 million to 100 million unique TCR sequences.

From cysteine to phenylalanine, the CDR3 is 14 amino acids long. CDR3 DNA is the only sequence kept; it has 42 bases, read in frame from the first base. The germline V gene (reference sequence) specifies GTSNPN as CDR1 and SVGIG as CDR2. V gives up 1 base and J gives up 0 bases, and the segment between their germline ends measures 7 bases. In total, 500 to 700 healthy bone marrow donors made up the cohort. Cohort members were all nominally healthy when sampled, although unrecorded immune exposures were likely present. The donor was CMV seropositive and was included in the group of approximately 300 seropositive cohort members. Each donor provided a peripheral blood sample, and peripheral blood mononuclear cells were used for TCR beta sequencing. Genomic DNA extraction from the blood cell samples was performed with the Qiagen DNeasy Blood Extraction Kit. Paper-wide results and their limitations: In a later analysis, the rate of TCR association differed among HLA loci, with DRB1 alleles having the most associated TCRs and HLA-C alleles having the fewest. Because the 87-base-pair reads could not distinguish some IMGT-functional V segments, including TRBV6-2 and TRBV6-3, those segments were excluded. According to the authors, the approach could potentially be generalized to other disease states and immunological phenotypes. Because counts were too low, under 20 rarely observed V segments, including chromosome 9 orphons, were left out of the earlier analysis of 587 of the donors. A cluster of highly shared sequence variants was judged likely to be a technical artifact of the sequencing pipeline. Cytomegalovirus status was reported to be diagnosed by the classifier with high specificity and sensitivity in both the original and validation cohorts. In a later genetic analysis, fewer N-insertions in productive TCRs were reported among donors in an Asian-associated ancestry cluster than the roughly 640-donor mean. According to a later analysis, most CMV-associated TCR beta chains appeared to be HLA-restricted, and the HLA associations seemed to be driven largely by CMV exposure. In vitro tests confirmed that three of the cytomegalovirus-associated TCR beta chains recognize cytomegalovirus antigens. Broadly in line with IMGT annotations, most TCR beta V segments showed up in productive rearrangements about 90% or about 30% of the time in an earlier analysis of 587 of the donors. When HLA alleles, especially DR and DQ, strongly co-occurred, TCR associations were difficult to assign to individual alleles. Across donors, most TCR sequences were observed very rarely, whereas some public TCRs were present in many individuals. Correlated functional status among segregating V segments might be attributable to linkage disequilibrium, but an unknown experimental factor could not be ruled out. Because HLA typing was unavailable for some donors at each locus, only the typed subset was used in association tests. In a later genetic analysis, a missense DCLRE1C variant was associated with V-gene and J-gene trimming of TCR beta chains, and the association was replicated in an independent cohort. In the study, 150 to 200 TCR beta chains were listed as associated with cytomegalovirus. In a later analysis, HLA-associated TCR beta chains showed more clonal expansion and lower generation probabilities than non-associated chains that were equally common. A further reported finding was that TCR beta sequences accurately predicted the HLA-A and HLA-B alleles for most subjects in the first cohort. The only immune exposure information available for the cohort was CMV serostatus. Several of the top co-occurrence clusters appeared to be linked to parvovirus B19, influenza, CMV and Epstein-Barr virus, according to a later analysis. In a later analysis, some 17,000 TCR beta sequences were associated with specific HLA alleles at a false discovery rate of 0.05. Presence/absence analyses assumed roughly uniform sequencing depth across donors, an assumption that may not hold. In this cohort, only TCR beta chains were sequenced, and detectable features were limited by the absence of alpha or paired-chain data.

This clone was recorded only once. It lacks a known antigen. No base quality values were provided; no much bigger clone lies one nucleotide off. Library creation used the immunoSEQ multiplex PCR assay. For the multiplex PCR, a mixture combining 60 forward primers for TCR Vbeta segments and 13 reverse primers for TCR Jbeta segments was used. The CDR3 region of rearranged TCR beta genes was amplified from genomic DNA with a multiplex PCR assay. The Illumina HiSeq System was used to sequence the amplified TCR beta libraries as 87-base-pair reads. As for the original processing: Across the 670 or so repertoires, a later analysis counted some 80 million unique TCR beta chains, approximately 12 million of which were shared by at least two donors. Raw reads were error-corrected and collapsed into unique sequences with a nearest-neighbor algorithm that merged closely related sequences to remove PCR and sequencing errors. To assign V, D and J gene segments, CDR3 sequences were aligned to IMGT reference sequences. For a sequence to be retained, a match of at least six nucleotides was required to both a V gene segment and a J gene segment. Rearrangements were called productive when the CDR3 lacked stop codons and stayed in frame with V and J; all others were non-productive. CDR3 was defined according to IMGT convention as the region running from the second conserved V-encoded cysteine to the conserved J-encoded phenylalanine. The earlier analysis of fewer than 750 of the donors excluded sequences that lacked an unambiguous match to a single V gene segment. In an earlier analysis of several hundred of the donors, a V segment was called functional when productive rearrangements were above 56.7%, and segregating when the standard deviation between donors exceeded 5%. A statistical classification framework was built to diagnose cytomegalovirus status from the catalog of TCR beta chain sequences. In a later analysis, TCR nucleotide sequences were compared against IMGT/GENE-DB human TR gene sequences so that V and J genes could be assigned. Using the TCRdist pipeline, a later analysis assigned CDR3 sequences along with most-parsimonious VDJ recombination scenarios. A later analysis defined each TCR beta chain by its CDR3 amino acid sequence plus V-gene family, and excluded reads lacking a unique V-gene family. In a later analysis, 450 to 600 highly shared, low-generation-probability nucleotide sequences were removed to address suspected cross-contamination and a sequencing artifact. For each public chain, a later analysis derived a clonal expansion index from normalized ranks of inferred template counts within each repertoire. A later analysis computed generation probabilities with a VDJ recombination model fitted to out-of-frame rearrangements, and checked the results against IGoR. A later analysis scored TCR-TCR, TCR-HLA and TCR-CMV co-occurrence with hypergeometric tests, applying a repertoire-size bias correction to TCR pairs. To estimate false discovery rates, a later analysis permuted the HLA or CMV assignments 20 times. In a later analysis, co-occurring TCRs were grouped using DBSCAN, and TCRdist sequence similarity was added for clustering within HLA-allele-positive subsets. Repertoires with fewer than 30,000 or more than 120,000 public chains, plus five repertoires with anomalous nucleotide sharing, were excluded from co-occurrence clustering. TCRdb carries this immuneACCESS record with in-frame sequences only. Its versions omit some clonotypes, under half of them owing to an unresolved V gene in the studies checked, with the rest unexplained. The D gene and trimming were derived from the DNA, and the V and J assignments and clone size from that table. For this sample there are approximately 93,000 clones; 75% to 85% appear just once. Of the sample, over 2.5% is held by the ten largest clones.

The TCR was taken from a male donor in good health and CMV-seropositive. Material for sequencing was PBMCs. In this chain, TRBV30 is recombined with TRBJ1-3; the D gene is possibly TRBD1, with 5 bases matching. The DNA sequence is given as TGTGCCTGGAGTGCGGGACTCTCTGGAAACACCATATATTTT. This translates into CAWSAGLSGNTIYF.